These 7 T cell receptor beta chains were all obtained from the same sample, sequenced in a study of CD8 T cells in Susac syndrome (dated by TCRdb to the late 2010s). Library method: the immunoSEQ multiplex PCR assay. RNA was extracted with the RNeasy kit and about 0.5 to 1 ug was reverse transcribed using random hexamers. TCRdb itself trimmed the public reads at Q25 with fastp, ran MiXCR and retained productive beta chains. Records with the same CDR3 protein are collapsed into one entry carrying the most frequent genes and DNA. This sample lists 330,000 or so distinct CDR3 sequences; 65% to 90% were detected once. The leading ten clones occupy approximately 0.2% of the sample. The specimen was CD8+ T cells from PBMCs. Source of these receptors: a human donor with multiple sclerosis.

The chain uses TRBV4-3 and TRBJ2-7, with a possible D match to TRBD2 (7 bases). The CDR3 loop spans 18 amino acids. With 0 bases removed from V and 4 bases from J, the gap between germline ends came to 22 bases. CDR1 LGHNA and CDR2 YSLEER come from the germline V gene. The CDR3 loop reads CASSQDTPRGGAAYEQYF. Here the CDR3 DNA reads TGCGCCAGCAGCCAAGATACCCCCCGAGGGGGGGCAGCGTACGAGCAGTACTTC.

This chain links TRBV5-6 with TRBJ1-1, with D unclear. This CDR3 region has 12 residues. V was cut by 4 bases and J by 7 bases, with 11 bases left in between. The germline CDR1 and CDR2 sequences are SGHDT and YYEEEE. In DNA form, the CDR3 reads TGTGCCAGCAGCCCGGGTGGATATGAAGCTTTCTTT. The encoded protein is CASSPGGYEAFF.

The gene calls are TRBV29-1 and TRBJ2-2, with D possibly matching TRBD2 (5 bases). This CDR3 region has 15 residues. Per germline, CDR1 SQVTM and CDR2 ANQGSEA. Trimming stripped 6 bases from V and 10 bases from J, with 24 bases between. The CDR3 loop is CSVLPDGENTEELFF. DNA for the CDR3: TGCAGCGTCCTCCCCGACGGGGAGAACACTGAGGAGCTGTTTTTT.

The chain links TRBV10-2 to TRBJ2-1; 9 bases line up with TRBD1. Germline loops: CDR1 WSHSY, CDR2 SAAADI. The junction had 1 base not matched to a gene; V was cut back by 5 bases and J by 2 bases. CDR3 size: 14 residues. CDR3 DNA sequence: TGCGCCAGCAGTCGGGACAGGGCCTACAATGAGCAGTTCTTC. Translation gives CASSRDRAYNEQFF.

V and J are TRBV11-2 and TRBJ1-2; tentatively, D is TRBD1 (5 bases). The CDR3 covers 15 residues. Trimming pared 4 bases from V and 1 base from J, leaving 13 bases between. Germline CDR1 is SGHAT and CDR2 is FQNNGV. CDR3 loop: CASSSFLQDNYGYTF. CDR3 bases: TGTGCCAGCAGCTCATTCCTACAGGATAACTATGGCTACACCTTC. Looking up the rest from reference TRBV11-2 and TRBJ1-2 gives the full variable domain: EAGVAQSPRYKIIEKRQSVAFWCNPISGHATLYWYQQILGQGPKLLIQFQNNGVVDDSQLPKDRFSAERLKGVDSTLKIQPAKLEDSAVYLCASSSFLQDNYGYTFGSGTRLTVV.

V usage is TRBV24-1 and J usage is TRBJ1-1; D is undetermined. V dropped 3 bases and J dropped 10 bases, with 11 bases sitting between them. This CDR3 has 12 residues. Germline V gives CDR1 KGHDR, CDR2 SFDVKD. CDR3 nucleotides: TGTGCCACCAGTGATGCGACATACCGAGCTTTCTTT. Its translation: CATSDATYRAFF.

J is TRBJ2-7 and V is TRBV30; D unresolved. The CDR3 sequence is 12 residues long. V was clipped by 3 bases and J by 5 bases, with 11 bases between them. CDR1 GTSNPN and CDR2 SVGIG come from the germline V gene (reference sequence). The CDR3: CAWSPWGNEQYF. Written as DNA, the CDR3 is TGTGCCTGGAGCCCCTGGGGTAACGAGCAGTACTTC.